There are a few counts of the clone carrying this TCR beta chain. The sample is drawn from a study of shared T cell receptors in the human thymus. V lost 7 bases to trimming and J lost 3 bases, with 9 bases between them. The CDR3 has 11 residues. Looked up from germline, CDR1 is DFQATT and CDR2 is SNEGSKA (reference sequence). Measured with immunoSEQ multiplex PCR; TCRdb has only the in-frame clones, and not every one. Of about 610,000 clones in the sample, roughly 90% were seen once. The sample was also reused in another study, on human thymus T cells. That paper adds: Resections that were taken during corrective heart surgery supplied the thymus tissue. Repertoires sampled from thymus and blood appeared biased in V and J gene usage.

Sequencing was carried out using thymocytes. The chain has TRBV20-1 and TRBJ1-2, with D uncertain. This TCR came from a boy under two years old with a congenital heart defect. The CDR3 coding sequence is TGCAGTGTCATAGGAGACTATGGCTACACCTTC. Protein: CSVIGDYGYTF.